The present T cell receptor beta chain was sequenced within a study of identical twins. Germline V lookup: CDR1 MNHNS, CDR2 SASEGT. The CDR3 runs to 16 residues. The ends lost 6 bases at V and 6 bases at J; junction bases unmatched: 8. In TCRdb, the 5' RACE reads were re-called with MiXCR into one record per CDR3 protein. Of hundreds of thousands of distinct CDR3 sequences in the sample, roughly an eighth were seen once. Healthy Caucasian donors formed the entire cohort. This clonotype was counted a few times. These sequences were also reported in another study, on yellow fever vaccine responses in identical twins.

Sequenced material: CD8+ T cells sorted from blood. The chain joins TRBV6-1 to TRBJ2-7; TRBD2 agrees at 16 bases. The clonotype originates from a woman under 30 in good health. The CDR3 DNA sequence: TGTGCCAGCAGCCGGGGACTAGCGGGAGGGCCTTCCGAGCAGTACTTC. Protein sequence: CASSRGLAGGPSEQYF.